Listed below are T cell receptor beta chains from one sample, sequenced in a study of HIV-infected patients and healthy controls. TCRdb re-derived calls from the 5' RACE reads in MiXCR, one entry per CDR3 protein. The sample lists about 7,900 distinct CDR3 sequences; almost 8.5% were seen once. The sample was blood, taken during antiretroviral therapy. The source of these receptors is an adult with HIV infection. Each CDR3 is given with its conserved first and last residue. Each record gives: clone size, D gene, V gene, J gene, CDR3 DNA, CDR3 protein. The D gene is left open where the match is weak. Part of the rows lack a size; the others show once, few, many or a class for expanded clones.

>medium-sized|NA|TRBV29-1|TRBJ2-1
TGCAGCGTTGACGGGGGCTCCTACAATGAGCAGTTCTTC
CSVDGGSYNEQFF
>few|NA|TRBV28|TRBJ2-3
TGTGCCAGCAGTTTACCCCAAACAGGCTCCACAGATACGCAGTATTTT
CASSLPQTGSTDTQYF
>medium-sized|NA|TRBV5-1|TRBJ2-2
TGCGCCAGCAGCTTGTCCGGGGAGCTGTTTTTT
CASSLSGELFF
>medium-sized|TRBD1|TRBV19|TRBJ2-1
TGTGCCAGTAGTATCGGACAGGGGGCATGGAATGAGCAGTTCTTC
CASSIGQGAWNEQFF
>few|NA|TRBV6-2/TRBV6-3|TRBJ2-3
TGTGCCAGCAGTCATATTCCCCCTATCGATACGCAGTATTTT
CASSHIPPIDTQYF
>medium-sized|TRBD2|TRBV7-6|TRBJ2-1
TGTGCCAGCAGCTTATTAGCGGGGGGGCTCGGTGAGCAGTTCTTC
CASSLLAGGLGEQFF
>many|TRBD2|TRBV4-3|TRBJ2-1
TGCGCCAGCAGCCAGCTAGCGGGGACCTACAATGAGCAGTTCTTC
CASSQLAGTYNEQFF
>many|NA|TRBV5-1|TRBJ2-7
TGCGCCAGCAGCTTCGAACGGGAGCAGTACTTC
CASSFEREQYF
>many|NA|TRBV28|TRBJ1-5
TGTGCCAGCAGTTTTGAGGGGCCCCAGCATTTT
CASSFEGPQHF
>medium-sized|NA|TRBV4-2|TRBJ1-1
TGTGCCAGCAGCCAAGATACTCGGACCCAGGAAGCTTTCTTT
CASSQDTRTQEAFF
>many|NA|TRBV19|TRBJ1-4
TGTGCCAGTAGTACCCACCTACAGGGCCGAAAGGATGAAAAACTGTTTTTT
CASSTHLQGRKDEKLFF
>many|NA|TRBV7-8|TRBJ2-3
TGTGCCAGCAGCGCGAACAGCAAAGGTTGGGCAGATACGCAGTATTTT
CASSANSKGWADTQYF
>medium-sized|TRBD1|TRBV20-1|TRBJ1-6
TGCAGTGCTAGAGATCGAACAGGGGGAATCCTCTCCTATAATTCACCCCTCCACTTT
CSARDRTGGILSYNSPLHF
>NA|NA|TRBV7-2|TRBJ2-6
TGTGCCAGCAGCTCCCACAGCTCTGGGGCCAACGTCCTGACTTTC
CASSSHSSGANVLTF
>medium-sized|NA|TRBV7-2|TRBJ2-2
TGTGCCAGCAGCTTGAAACGGACCACCGGGGAGCTGTTTTTT
CASSLKRTTGELFF
>many|NA|TRBV5-6|TRBJ2-3
TGTGCCAGCAGCTTGGTCACAGATACGCAGTATTTT
CASSLVTDTQYF
>medium-sized|NA|TRBV12-3/TRBV12-4|TRBJ1-1
TGTGCCAGCAGTTTCCGGGGTTTCCGATCCCCCTCAGCTTTCTTT
CASSFRGFRSPSAFF
>few|NA|TRBV5-1|TRBJ1-5
TGCGCCAGCAGCTTGGGGGACAAGTTCAATCAGCCCCAGCATTTT
CASSLGDKFNQPQHF
>medium-sized|NA|TRBV9|TRBJ2-2
TGTGCCAGCAGCGTAGTTCAGAGCGGGGAGCTGTTTTTT
CASSVVQSGELFF
>many|TRBD2|TRBV20-1|TRBJ2-1
TGCAGTGCTAGGGGGCCTAGCGGGAGGGTAGGCAATGAGCAGTTCTTC
CSARGPSGRVGNEQFF
>medium-sized|NA|TRBV25-1|TRBJ1-3
TGTGCCAGCAGTGAATTAAGAGGGGCCCCAACGGGAAACACCATATATTTT
CASSELRGAPTGNTIYF
>many|TRBD1|TRBV20-1|TRBJ1-5
TGCAGTGCCGCTACAGGGGGAAGCAATCAGCCCCAGCATTTT
CSAATGGSNQPQHF
>medium-sized|NA|TRBV5-1|TRBJ2-7
TGCGCCAGCAGCTTGGGGATCATATACTACGAGCAGTACTTC
CASSLGIIYYEQYF
>NA|NA|TRBV6-2/TRBV6-3|TRBJ2-7
TGTGCCAGCAGTTACGGGACCGGGGGGACACCGCGCGAGCAGTACTTC
CASSYGTGGTPREQYF
>few|NA|TRBV6-2/TRBV6-3|TRBJ2-7
TGTGCCAGCAGTACCCCAGGCTACGAGCAGTACTTC
CASSTPGYEQYF
>few|TRBD2|TRBV29-1|TRBJ2-1
TGCAGCGCTATGCTAGCGGGAGGGCCGAATGAGCAGTTCTTC
CSAMLAGGPNEQFF
>medium-sized|NA|TRBV12-3/TRBV12-4|TRBJ2-1
TGTGCCAGCAGTTTAGGGGTTCGAGGGACTTACTCCTACAATGAGCAGTTCTTC
CASSLGVRGTYSYNEQFF
>NA|NA|TRBV12-3/TRBV12-4|TRBJ2-7
TGTGCCAGCAGCCCAAACTCACCGCCAGAATTCTACGAGCAGTACTTC
CASSPNSPPEFYEQYF
>medium-sized|NA|TRBV5-6|TRBJ2-6
TGTGCCAGCAGCTTGGAGTCGCAGGTGGCTTTC
CASSLESQVAF
>many|TRBD1|TRBV7-9|TRBJ1-5
TGTGCCAGCAGCTTAGATCCAGGGGGATCCCCCCAGCATTTT
CASSLDPGGSPQHF
>many|NA|TRBV30|TRBJ1-5
TGTGCCTGGAGTGTATTGAATCAGCCCCAGCATTTT
CAWSVLNQPQHF
>medium-sized|TRBD1|TRBV2|TRBJ2-5
TGTGCCAGCAGTGGACAGGGATTCGAGACCCAGTACTTC
CASSGQGFETQYF
>medium-sized|NA|TRBV6-1|TRBJ2-3
TGTGCCAGCACGAGATGGGGCACAGATACGCAGTATTTT
CASTRWGTDTQYF
>many|NA|TRBV20-1|TRBJ2-7
TGCAGTGCTAGAGATTTGGGGTTCAGCTCCTACGAGCAGTACTTC
CSARDLGFSSYEQYF
>medium-sized|TRBD2|TRBV6-5|TRBJ2-1
TGTGCCAGCAGAGCGGGACCCTACAATGAGCAGTTCTTC
CASRAGPYNEQFF